The 17 T cell receptor beta chains below all came from one sample that was sequenced in a study of immune heterogeneity within non-small cell lung tumors. The authors used about 610 ng of bulk tumor genomic DNA per sample as template. Several widely spaced biopsies per primary tumor were taken during surgery. Surgery that was curative in intent was performed on patients with untreated, newly diagnosed non-small cell lung cancer. CDR3 of TCR beta was amplified by multiplex PCR that used 32 V and 13 J primers. TCRdb reanalysed the multiplex PCR reads using MiXCR and keeps one entry per CDR3 protein. The sample holds 20,000 to 25,000 distinct CDR3 sequences; less than 35% are singletons and the top ten take around 4.1%. The specimen was lung tumor tissue. The source is a man aged 35 to 55 with non-small cell lung cancer.

The genes are TRBV9 and TRBJ2-5; D gene unclear. The CDR3 spans 13 residues. V lost 0 bases, J lost 4 bases, and 7 bases lay in between. Germline-derived CDR1 and CDR2 are SGDLS and YYNGEE. CDR3 bases: TGTGCCAGCAGCGTAGATCTAGTAGAGACCCAGTACTTC. It encodes CASSVDLVETQYF.

This clonotype has ten or more counts. The chain combines TRBV6-1 with TRBJ1-2; D remains ambiguous. Germline values: CDR1 MNHNS, CDR2 SASEGT. CDR3 length: 15 residues. V lost 2 bases, J lost 4 bases, and 14 bases lay in between. The CDR3 loop reads CASSERGVYAYGYTF. The CDR3 nucleotides are TGTGCCAGCAGTGAACGGGGTGTGTACGCCTATGGCTACACCTTC.

As concerns this clonotype: Germline is not matched at one junction end, which may reflect a read error. The genes are TRBV20-1 and TRBJ2-5; 9 nucleotides align to TRBD2. Per the germline V gene, CDR1 is DFQATT and CDR2 is SNEGSKA (reference sequence). The CDR3 totals 16 residues. The DNA of the CDR3 is TGCAGTGCTAGGAATTGGTGCGGGAGGGTCCAAGAGGCCCAGTACTTC. The encoded protein is CSARNWCGRVQEAQYF.

The rearrangement joins TRBV20-1 to TRBJ2-2; perhaps TRBD2 as D (6 bases). CDR1 is DFQATT, CDR2 SNEGSKA, per germline (reference sequence). There are 15 residues in the CDR3. V lost 3 bases and J 2 bases, leaving 13 bases between the germline ends. The CDR3 loop is CSARARDFNTGELFF. The CDR3 coding sequence is TGCAGTGCTAGGGCAAGGGACTTTAACACCGGGGAGCTGTTTTTT.

This clonotype was picked up a small number of times. V gene TRBV27 combines with J gene TRBJ2-5; 9 bases align to TRBD1. V dropped 6 bases and J dropped 5; count of bases not matched to a gene: 7. Germline CDR1 is MNHEY and CDR2 is SMNVEV (reference sequence). The CDR3 totals 14 residues. This chain's CDR3 is CASRLGQGWETQYF. CDR3 nucleotide sequence: TGTGCCAGCAGACTGGGACAGGGCTGGGAGACCCAGTACTTC.

The rearrangement joins TRBV7-9 to TRBJ1-1, with 9 bases fitting TRBD1. J gave up 5 bases and V 5 bases, and 6 bases lay outside the gene matches. The germline gives CDR1 SEHNR, CDR2 FQNEAQ (reference sequence). The CDR3 has 14 residues. As DNA, the CDR3 is TGTGCCAGCAGCAAGGACAGGGGTTGGACTGAAGCTTTCTTT. Translation gives CASSKDRGWTEAFF.

This clonotype has at least ten counts. This chain uses TRBV6-6 with TRBJ2-7; 8 nucleotides line up with TRBD2. CDR3 length: 16 residues. Germline CDR1 is MNHNY and CDR2 is SVGAGI (reference sequence). V trimming: 1 base; J trimming: 0 bases; junction bases outside the gene matches: 5. This chain's CDR3 is CASSYLAGTSSYEQYF. The CDR3 DNA sequence: TGTGCCAGCAGTTACTTAGCGGGGACCAGCTCCTACGAGCAGTACTTC.

This clonotype was seen at least ten times. This chain links TRBV9 with TRBJ1-3; the D is unclear. This CDR3 is built from 15 residues. CDR1 SGDLS and CDR2 YYNGEE come from the germline V gene. V lost 0 bases and J 1 base, leaving 8 bases between the germline ends. CDR3 amino acids: CASSVEPVSGNTIYF. CDR3 DNA sequence: TGTGCCAGCAGCGTAGAACCGGTGTCTGGAAACACCATATATTTT.

This clonotype is medium-sized. This chain uses TRBV9 with TRBJ2-7; TRBD1 aligns across 8 bases. The CDR3 loop spans 14 amino acids. The V segment lost 4 bases and the J segment 6 bases; nucleotides outside the gene matches: 9. Germline assignment: CDR1 SGDLS and CDR2 YYNGEE. CDR3 sequence (DNA): TGTGCCAGCAGCCCCTTCGACAGGGGAGGCGAGCAGTACTTC. This translates into CASSPFDRGGEQYF. Full variable domain (missing parts from reference TRBV9 and TRBJ2-7): DSGVTQTPKHLITATGQRVTLRCSPRSGDLSVYWYQQSLDQGLQFLIQYYNGEERAKGNILERFSAQQFPDLHSELNLSSLELGDSALYFCASSPFDRGGEQYFGPGTRLTVT.

With regard to this clonotype: A much larger clone differs by one base, so this may be a read error. The chain employs TRBV7-8 and TRBJ1-4, with 10 nucleotides matching TRBD1. Germline CDR1 and CDR2: SGHVS and FQNEAQ. The CDR3 runs to 16 residues. J gave up 10 bases and V 5 bases, and 13 bases lay outside the gene matches. This CDR3 is CASSPRAVTGGGKLFF. The CDR3 DNA reads TGTGCCAGCAGCCCTCGAGCCGTGACAGGGGGCGGAAAACTGTTTTTT.

Worth noting for this clonotype: Since a much larger clone is just one base distant, this may be a read error. The chain links TRBV19 to TRBJ2-3; the match to TRBD1 covers 9 bases. The CDR3 runs to 16 residues. The germline V gene encodes CDR1 LNHDA and CDR2 SQIVND (reference sequence). DNA for the CDR3: TGTGCCAGTAGTATAGATCAAGGACAGGGGATAGATTCGCAGTATTTT. Its translation is CASSIDQGQGIDSQYF.

V gene TRBV29-1 combines with J gene TRBJ1-5, with D possibly matching TRBD1 (6 bases). The CDR3 length is 15 residues. Trimming removed 3 bases at V and 5 bases at J, with 17 bases between. CDR1 SQVTM and CDR2 ANQGSEA come from the germline V gene. CDR3 coding DNA: TGCAGCGTTGAGTACCAGGGACATCTTTATCAGCCCCAGCATTTT. Protein sequence: CSVEYQGHLYQPQHF.

The chain uses TRBV11-2 and TRBJ2-7; D not certain. Germline CDR1 and CDR2: SGHAT and FQNNGV. Trimming removed 7 bases at V and 0 bases at J, with 16 bases between. The CDR3 totals 15 residues. CDR3 in amino acids: CASTPGGGSSYEQYF. The CDR3 DNA is TGTGCCAGCACCCCAGGTGGCGGCTCCTCCTACGAGCAGTACTTC.

The chain links TRBV11-3 to TRBJ2-7; D is perhaps TRBD1 (6 bases). Germline CDR1 reads SGHNT; CDR2 reads YENEEA. The CDR3 consists of 13 residues. V was cut by 5 bases and J by 2 bases, with 10 bases left in between. In DNA, the CDR3 is TGTGCCAGCAGCCCCAGGACAGCCTACGAGCAGTACTTC. Its translation is CASSPRTAYEQYF. Combining the CDR3 with reference TRBV11-3 and TRBJ2-7 gives the whole variable domain EAGVVQSPRYKIIEKKQPVAFWCNPISGHNTLYWYLQNLGQGPELLIRYENEEAVDDSQLPKDRFSAERLKGVDSTLKIQPAELGDSAVYLCASSPRTAYEQYFGPGTRLTVT.

Many counts were recorded for this clonotype. This rearrangement joins TRBV19 to TRBJ2-7, with TRBD2 matching 8 bases. CDR3 length: 15 amino acids. Germline CDR1 reads LNHDA; CDR2 reads SQIVND (reference sequence). Trimming cost V 5 bases and J 0 bases; bases outside gene matches: 6. CDR3 DNA sequence: TGTGCCAGTAGTGGGCTAGCGGGTTCCTCCTACGAGCAGTACTTC. Protein product: CASSGLAGSSYEQYF.

This clonotype occurred many times. V gene TRBV20-1 combines with J gene TRBJ2-1; D unresolved. This CDR3 has 13 residues. V lost 0 bases and J 7 bases, leaving 10 bases between the germline ends. Germline V gene sequence: CDR1 DFQATT, CDR2 SNEGSKA (reference sequence). The CDR3 nucleotides read TGCAGTGCTAGAGATGATCGAGGAAATGAGCAGTTCTTC. This sequence encodes CSARDDRGNEQFF.

V usage is TRBV5-1 and J usage is TRBJ2-7; 10 bases are shared with TRBD2. Germline trimming cut 4 bases from V and 4 bases from J; bases unmatched to any gene: 29. Germline values: CDR1 SGHRS, CDR2 YFSETQ. This CDR3 has 22 amino acids. The DNA of the CDR3 is TGCGCCAGCAGCACGCAACCCCCTGTTGGTAGCGGGAGGCAGCTATTTGGGTACGAGCAGTACTTC. It translates to CASSTQPPVGSGRQLFGYEQYF.